This T cell receptor beta chain stems from a study of molecular identifiers for immune sequencing clone quantification. The trim removed 4 bases at V and 2 bases at J, leaving 9 bases unmatched. The CDR3 covers 15 residues. In germline, CDR1 is SGHRS, CDR2 YFSETQ. Generation of bulk TCR libraries relied on previously described methods and listed TCR primers. Via MiXCR, TCRdb re-called the PCR reads, giving one row per CDR3 protein. The sample has roughly 86,000 distinct CDR3 sequences; around 20% are singletons. This clonotype was recorded many times. This clonotype was sampled from a human donor in good health. Some libraries in this study had Jurkat cell RNA spiked in. V and J are TRBV5-1 and TRBJ2-7; TRBD2 agrees at 7 bases. Sequencing was carried out using naive CD8+ T cells from blood, with Jurkat cell RNA spiked in. Subset in this sample: FACS-sorted CD8+CD4-CCR7+CD45RA+ naive T cells. The CDR3 DNA reads as TGCGCCAGCAGCCCGGTCGCGGGGGTCACCTACGAGCAGTACTTC. It codes for CASSPVAGVTYEQYF.